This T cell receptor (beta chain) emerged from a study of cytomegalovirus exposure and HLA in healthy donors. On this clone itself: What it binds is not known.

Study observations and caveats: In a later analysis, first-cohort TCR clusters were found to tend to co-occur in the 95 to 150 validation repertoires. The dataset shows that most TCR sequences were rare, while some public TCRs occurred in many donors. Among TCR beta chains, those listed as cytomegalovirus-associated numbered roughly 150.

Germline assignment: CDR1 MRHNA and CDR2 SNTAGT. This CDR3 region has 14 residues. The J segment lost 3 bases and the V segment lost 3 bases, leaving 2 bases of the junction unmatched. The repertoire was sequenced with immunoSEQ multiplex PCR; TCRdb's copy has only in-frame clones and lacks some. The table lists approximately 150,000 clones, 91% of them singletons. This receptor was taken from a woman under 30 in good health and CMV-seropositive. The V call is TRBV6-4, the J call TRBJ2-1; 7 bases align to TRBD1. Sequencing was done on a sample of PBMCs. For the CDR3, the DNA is TGTGCCAGCAGTGAACAGGGGATCTACAATGAGCAGTTCTTC. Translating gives CASSEQGIYNEQFF.